This T cell receptor (beta chain) was observed in a study of identical twins (dated by TCRdb to the mid-2010s). General notes on the study: To test whether fetal clonotypes persist, this study deep-sequenced TCR alpha and beta repertoires from monozygotic twins, from unrelated adults of various ages, and from cord blood. To rule out contamination, replicate twin experiments were performed at different times with different library preparation protocols.

CDR1 and CDR2 (DFQATT, SNEGSKA) derive from the germline V gene (reference sequence). V is trimmed back by 4 bases and J by 4 bases, and the junction contains 3 bases that no gene match accounts for. The cysteine opens and the phenylalanine closes a CDR3 of 13 amino acids. Only the CDR3 DNA stays, 39 bases, in frame from base 1. What the work shows at the level of the full study, not this receptor alone: Because the same donors could not be followed over many years, the conclusions relied on cross-sectional statistical analysis. Abundant cord blood beta clonotypes carried fewer insertions; young adult naive repertoires showed a weaker similar trend, while memory repertoires showed none. The excess sharing between twins in beta out-of-frame sequences was weaker because fewer shared sequences reduced the signal-to-noise ratio. Compared with coincidental sharing between unrelated individuals, out-of-frame TCR alpha sequences shared between twins had an excess of sequences with low generation probability. Invariant T cells such as MAIT and iNKT could partly confound zero-insertion analyses, though diverse VJ usage argued against this for most clonotypes. Recombination models systematically underestimated out-of-frame TCR alpha sharing in monozygotic twins but agreed with sharing between unrelated individuals.

All donors were healthy Caucasians. The twin cohort comprised three pairs of female monozygotic twins, all aged roughly 18 to 30 years. CD4+ and CD8+ T cell populations were isolated with positive isolation kits from Invitrogen. This clonotype appeared many times. The antigen this receptor binds is unknown. The sample holds no much larger clone one base away, and base qualities are not on file. Library generation was performed with 5' RACE. Sequencing was carried out with an Illumina HiSeq 2000. Template switching introduced a universal primer binding site; the final cDNA contained a unique molecular identifier, enabling accurate counting of TCR cDNA molecules. Specific primers in the conserved constant-segment region were used to synthesize first-strand cDNA for TCR alpha and beta chains. To control for contamination, every cDNA library was double barcoded, receiving both a SMART-Mk sample barcode and Illumina barcodes. TruSeq adapter sequences and Illumina sample barcodes were added in two successive PCR steps. TCR alpha and beta cDNA libraries were sequenced on the Illumina HiSeq platform with custom primers. The paper's processing steps were these. Raw reads were processed with MiGEC to extract unique molecular identifiers, and MiXCR was used to determine CDR3 positions. For each individual, recombination models were inferred using an EM algorithm with the repgenHMM and IGoR tools. The analysis of shared clonotypes was done with the tcR package in R, with sharing normalized by the product of cloneset sizes. Out-of-frame nonproductive sequences were analyzed to study raw recombination free of thymic and clonal selection effects. TCRdb reanalyzed the raw reads on its own, using fastp at Q25 for trimming and MiXCR for clone calling, and kept in-frame beta chains. Each entry merges the rows of one CDR3 protein and shows their most common DNA and genes. TCRdb assigned the V and J calls; the authors' analysis was not used. The sample has 450,000 or so distinct CDR3 sequences on record, approximately 15% of them singletons. Approximately 0.9% of the sample belongs to the ten largest clones.

The same specimen was also included in a second study, on yellow fever vaccine responses in identical twins. Taken from the second paper: According to the authors, the vaccine-induced T cell response in identical twins seemed to be partly convergent and partly specific to each individual. The study precisely tracked vaccine-responding T cell clones in identical twins.

This TCR was sampled from a woman between 18 and 29 years old in good health. Sequences were obtained from CD4+ T cells sorted from blood. The chain joins TRBV20-1 to TRBJ1-5, with 8 bases matching TRBD1. The CDR3 amino acid sequence is: CSATTGVNQPQHF. The nucleotides are TGCAGTGCTACGACAGGGGTGAATCAGCCCCAGCATTTT.